The sequence of this TCR beta chain was determined in a study of OX40 agonist ivuxolimab in advanced cancers. Study details: Clinicians treated patients with ivuxolimab, an agonistic anti-OX40 (CD134) antibody. Hepatocellular carcinoma, melanoma, renal cell or head and neck cancer occurred in dose-escalation patients. Therapy given before enrollment (anti-PD-1, anti-PD-L1 or anti-CTLA-4) was allowed, and roughly 41% had some.

Sequenced by immunoSEQ multiplex PCR; TCRdb stores in-frame clones only, minus some. The repertoire holds more than 80,000 clones, with 91% as singletons. General study points: Compared with CD4+, CD8+ T cells on average had more expanded clones.

To note about this clone: Its antigen is unidentified.

Germline-derived CDR1 and CDR2 are MNHNY and SVGAGI (reference sequence). The germline V and J ends were trimmed by 1 base and 1 base, with 7 bases remaining between them. The CDR3 spans 14 residues. The rearrangement joins TRBV6-6 to TRBJ1-1; D remains unclear. This TCR was recovered from an adult with an advanced solid tumor such as melanoma, head and neck, liver or kidney cancer. The sequenced sample was CD4+ or CD8+ T cells sorted from blood, obtained in a trial of the OX40 agonist ivuxolimab. This CDR3 is CASSYLGKNTEAFF. The CDR3 bases are TGTGCCAGCAGTTACTTGGGGAAGAACACTGAAGCTTTCTTT.